This entry lists 5 T cell receptor beta chains sequenced from one sample in a study of blood T cell repertoires in COVID-19. The protocol was immunoSEQ multiplex PCR, while the TCRdb copy is restricted to in-frame clones and leaves out a portion. Seen here are 150,000 to 200,000 clones, almost 85% observed once, and the top ten hold about 11%. The sequencing sample was made of PBMCs or T cells enriched from blood (not recorded which). These receptor sequences come from a man aged 45-65 years who had recovered from COVID-19.

The chain combines TRBV7-9 with TRBJ1-1; TRBD1 is a possible D gene (6 bases). V shed 5 bases and J shed 3 bases, with 16 bases lying between them. Germline CDR1 SEHNR, CDR2 FQNEAQ (reference sequence). The CDR3 contains 15 residues. CDR3 amino acids: CASSPPQGWDTEAFF. The CDR3 DNA reads as TGTGCCAGCAGCCCACCACAGGGTTGGGACACTGAAGCTTTCTTT.

The sample holds one count of this clone. The chain combines TRBV27 with TRBJ2-1, with D maybe TRBD1 (5 bases). CDR3 length equals 15 residues. Per germline, CDR1 MNHEY and CDR2 SMNVEV (reference sequence). V shed 5 bases and J shed 6 bases, with 17 bases lying between them. CDR3 region: CASSPFRGTINEQFF. CDR3 sequence (DNA): TGTGCCAGCAGTCCTTTTAGGGGAACCATCAATGAGCAGTTCTTC.

V and J are TRBV6-1 and TRBJ2-5; maybe TRBD1 (5 bases). Germline V gene lookup returns CDR1 MNHNS and CDR2 SASEGT. This CDR3 contains 16 residues. V lost 3 bases and J 5 bases, leaving 19 bases between the germline ends. The CDR3 is CASSDAGSGLGETQYF. DNA of the CDR3: TGTGCCAGCAGTGATGCCGGCTCAGGGCTGGGGGAGACCCAGTACTTC.

The V gene is TRBV7-3, the J gene TRBJ1-3, with D perhaps matching TRBD1 (6 bases). The CDR3 runs 15 residues. In germline, CDR1 is SGHTA, CDR2 FQGTGA. Trimming shortened V by 4 bases and J by 2 bases, and 12 bases separated the two germline ends. The chain's CDR3 is CASSSPRTAGNTIYF. CDR3 in DNA: TGTGCCAGCAGCTCCCCCCGGACAGCTGGAAACACCATATATTTT. Looking up the rest from reference TRBV7-3 and TRBJ1-3 gives the full variable domain: GAGVSQTPSNKVTEKGKYVELRCDPISGHTALYWYRQSLGQGPEFLIYFQGTGAADDSGLPNDRFFAVRPEGSVSTLKIQRTERGDSAVYLCASSSPRTAGNTIYFGEGSWLTVV.

The chain couples TRBV12-3 or TRBV12-4 to TRBJ2-7, with 7 bases matching TRBD2. V lost 7 bases to trimming and J lost 4 bases; unmatched junction nucleotides: 4. The CDR3 sequence is 12 residues long. The DNA of the CDR3 is TGTGCCAGCACCTTCGGGGGGTACGAGCAGTACTTC. It specifies CASTFGGYEQYF.